The 3 T cell receptor beta chains given below trace back to one sample, sequenced in a study of cytomegalovirus exposure and HLA in healthy donors. Primers: 60 Vbeta forward and 13 Jbeta reverse. Sequencing used immunoSEQ multiplex PCR; TCRdb keeps in-frame clones, though not all of them. The sample consists of about 110,000 clones, almost 70% of them appearing once. Source material: PBMCs. The source of these receptors is a man aged 25 to 40 in good health and CMV-seropositive.

This clone was seen more than once but under ten times. This chain connects TRBV5-4 to TRBJ1-1; D gene unclear. From germline, CDR1 is SGHNT and CDR2 YYREEE (reference sequence). Trimming removed 5 bases from V and 7 bases from J, with 15 bases in between. The CDR3 has 13 amino acids. In DNA form, the CDR3 reads TGTGCCAGCAGGGAGGAGGGTGTCGATGAAGCTTTCTTT. This encodes CASREEGVDEAFF.

This rearrangement joins TRBV4-2 to TRBJ1-4; D possibly corresponds to TRBD1 (5 bases). The germline gives CDR1 LGHNA, CDR2 YNFKEQ. V was pared by 2 bases and J by 5 bases, with 12 bases between. The CDR3 covers 15 residues. The CDR3 DNA is TGTGCCAGCAGCCAACTAGGCCAGGGAAATGAAAAACTGTTTTTT. It encodes CASSQLGQGNEKLFF.

The chain uses TRBV5-1 and TRBJ1-2, with 12 bases fitting TRBD1. The CDR3 covers 16 residues. Trimming took 4 bases from V and 4 from J; bases not matched to a gene: 8. Germline-derived CDR1 and CDR2 are SGHRS and YFSETQ. The CDR3 protein is CASSPNRDRGLYGYTF. The CDR3 coding sequence is TGCGCCAGCAGCCCAAACCGGGACAGGGGGCTCTATGGCTACACCTTC.